This T cell receptor (beta chain) was profiled in a study of T cell responses to AZD1222 COVID-19 vaccine. Whole-study findings and limits: A reported finding is that nearly half of spike-specific TCRs target unmutated variant regions. Donors, mostly white British, included more females; clonal diversity was possibly underestimated.

V was clipped by 7 bases and J by 6 bases; unmatched bases: 1. The germline V gene has CDR1 MNHEY and CDR2 SMNVEV (reference sequence). The CDR3 contains 13 residues. Sequenced by immunoSEQ multiplex PCR; TCRdb stores in-frame clones only, minus some. Of roughly 65,000 clones listed, approximately 87% were seen once; the top ten hold approximately 25%. On this clone: Antigen: not known.

This chain connects TRBV27 to TRBJ2-4, with 12 bases identical to TRBD2. Sequenced material: peripheral blood, taken 28 days after the second AZD1222 dose. The receptor was derived from an adult who received the AZD1222 COVID-19 vaccine. This chain's CDR3 is CASKTSGRNIQYF. As DNA, the CDR3 is TGTGCCAGCAAGACTAGCGGGAGAAACATTCAGTACTTC.